This passage covers 21 T cell receptor beta chains from one sample sequenced in a study of blood T cell repertoires in COVID-19. Only in-frame clones appear in the TCRdb table, and some are missing; sequencing was by immunoSEQ multiplex PCR. Here the sample spans 110,000 to 150,000 clones, 85% being singletons. Input material: PBMCs or T cells enriched from blood (not recorded which). The receptors were sampled from a woman between 40 and 50 years old who had recovered from COVID-19.

The chain joins TRBV15 to TRBJ2-1, with 11 bases that match TRBD1. The junction had 8 bases not matched to a gene; V was cut back by 6 bases and J by 7 bases. Per germline, CDR1 LNHNV and CDR2 YYDKDF (reference sequence). The CDR3 contains 15 residues. This CDR3 reads CATSGRDRGFNEQFF. The CDR3 DNA follows: TGTGCCACCAGTGGTAGGGACAGGGGGTTTAATGAGCAGTTCTTC.

The rearrangement joins TRBV29-1 to TRBJ1-2, with a possible D match to TRBD1 (6 bases). There are 12 residues in the CDR3. Trimming took off 4 bases at V and 6 bases at J, with 12 bases between the two ends. CDR1 is SQVTM, CDR2 ANQGSEA, per germline. This CDR3 is CSVGAGVDGYTF. The CDR3 coding sequence is TGCAGCGTTGGCGCAGGGGTGGATGGCTACACCTTC. Using reference TRBV29-1 and TRBJ1-2 for the parts outside the CDR3, the full variable domain is SAVISQKPSRDICQRGTSLTIQCQVDSQVTMMFWYRQQPGQSLTLIATANQGSEATYESGFVIDKFPISRPNLTFSTLTVSNMSPEDSSIYLCSVGAGVDGYTFGSGTRLTVV.

This clone showed up just once. The DNA for the CDR3 is TGTGCCAGCACCAACGGGGGGGGACTGAACACTGAAGCTTTCTTT. Protein: CASTNGGGLNTEAFF. The rearrangement uses TRBV6-5 and TRBJ1-1, with a tentative D call TRBD1 (5 bases). This CDR3 has 15 amino acids. Germline lookup yields CDR1 MNHEY and CDR2 SVGAGI. The V end lost 7 bases, the J end lost 0 bases, and 15 bases lay between the germline ends.

This clone has just one count. The rearrangement joins TRBV7-8 to TRBJ2-1, with 10 bases matching TRBD1. Germline assignment: CDR1 SGHVS and CDR2 FQNEAQ. V was clipped by 5 bases and J by 9 bases; unmatched bases: 13. This CDR3 region has 16 residues. CDR3 residues: CASSPSPGQGYSEQFF. The DNA for the CDR3 is TGTGCCAGCAGCCCCTCCCCGGGACAGGGGTATTCTGAGCAGTTCTTC.

The J gene is TRBJ2-7, the V gene TRBV6-1; maybe TRBD1 (5 bases). Germline V lookup: CDR1 MNHNS, CDR2 SASEGT. V dropped 1 base and J dropped 7 bases, with 23 bases sitting between them. The CDR3 consists of 17 residues. CDR3 bases: TGTGCCAGCAGTGAAGGGTCTGGGGCTAGTGGCCTGGGGGAGCAGTACTTC. It encodes CASSEGSGASGLGEQYF.

The chain joins TRBV7-5 to TRBJ1-4; the table's D call TRBD1 went unverified against the DNA. TRBV7-5 is recorded as a pseudogene. This CDR3 is 20 amino acids long. The CDR3 nucleotides read TGTGCCAGAAGCTCTACCGGACAGTCCGTCTTACCGACCTTTAGGGAAAAACTGTTTTTT. Translating it yields CARSSTGQSVLPTFREKLFF.

This chain joins TRBV29-1 and TRBJ2-1; D is possibly TRBD2 (6 bases). Trimming took off 4 bases at V and 4 bases at J, with 11 bases between the two ends. CDR1 SQVTM and CDR2 ANQGSEA come from the germline V gene. CDR3 length equals 13 residues. The DNA of the CDR3 is TGCAGCGTTGTTCTCGGGACTTACAATGAGCAGTTCTTC. Translation gives CSVVLGTYNEQFF.

V usage is TRBV5-1 and J usage is TRBJ1-1; D might be TRBD1 (5 bases). CDR3 length: 15 amino acids. Germline V gene data show CDR1 as SGHRS and CDR2 as YFSETQ. The V end lost 5 bases, the J end lost 1 base, and 15 bases lay between the germline ends. In DNA form, the CDR3 reads TGCGCCAGCAGTCTGGAGGGGCGAACGAACACTGAAGCTTTCTTT. This gives the protein CASSLEGRTNTEAFF.

The CDR3 DNA follows: TGTGCCAGCAGTGAGTCCGGGGGTGTTGGAAACACCATATATTTT. Translating it yields CASSESGGVGNTIYF. V and J are TRBV6-1 and TRBJ1-3; tentatively, D is TRBD1 (5 bases). The CDR3 consists of 15 residues. Deletions cut 3 bases from V and 3 bases from J, with 12 bases between. Germline V gene lookup returns CDR1 MNHNS and CDR2 SASEGT.

This chain links TRBV18 with TRBJ1-5; D is possibly TRBD1 (5 bases). Germline V gives CDR1 KGHSH, CDR2 LQKENI. Trimming left V 0 bases short and J 3 bases short, with 12 bases between. CDR3 length equals 16 residues. The CDR3 DNA reads as TGTGCCAGCTCACCACCGGGGCCCAGGGTCAATCAGCCCCAGCATTTT. Its protein product is CASSPPGPRVNQPQHF.

This clone has only a few counts. The chain couples TRBV4-1 to TRBJ1-1; D not certain. V was pared by 8 bases and J by 3 bases, with 13 bases between. This CDR3 spans 13 amino acids. CDR1 and CDR2 from the germline V gene are MGHRA and YSYEKL. The CDR3 sequence: CASGPRPDTEAFF. In DNA form, the CDR3 reads TGCGCCAGCGGGCCCAGGCCGGACACTGAAGCTTTCTTT.

The chain employs TRBV29-1 and TRBJ2-5; 10 positions agree with TRBD1. The CDR3 extends over 12 amino acids. Germline CDR1 reads SQVTM; CDR2 reads ANQGSEA. V dropped 6 bases and J dropped 4; count of bases not matched to a gene: 2. Here the CDR3 reads CSVGQGRETQYF. DNA for the CDR3: TGCAGCGTGGGACAGGGGAGAGAGACCCAGTACTTC.

The J gene is TRBJ2-7, the V gene TRBV6-6; a possible D gene is TRBD2 (5 bases). V lost 0 bases to trimming and J lost 3 bases, with 9 bases between them. The germline CDR1 and CDR2 sequences are MNHNY and SVGAGI (reference sequence). The length of the CDR3 is 14 residues. DNA for the CDR3: TGTGCCAGCAGTTACTCCGGGGATAACTACGAGCAGTACTTC. The encoded protein is CASSYSGDNYEQYF.

The chain joins TRBV29-1 to TRBJ2-7; TRBD2 agrees at 12 bases. J was trimmed by 4 bases and V by 7 bases; bases with no gene match: 8. Germline CDR1 is SQVTM and CDR2 is ANQGSEA. The CDR3 length is 14 residues. The CDR3 loop reads CSANGLAGRYEQYF. The CDR3 region has the DNA TGCAGCGCCAACGGACTAGCGGGAAGGTACGAGCAGTACTTC.

This chain links TRBV30 with TRBJ2-5; 11 bases agree with TRBD2. Germline V gives CDR1 GTSNPN, CDR2 SVGIG (reference sequence). Trimming at V came to 3 bases and at J to 6 bases, leaving 12 bases not matched to a gene. The CDR3 totals 16 residues. The CDR3 coding sequence is TGTGCCTGGAGCTCCCTTAGCGGGGGGGCCTTAAAGACCCAGTACTTC. Translation: CAWSSLSGGALKTQYF.

This chain connects TRBV7-3 to TRBJ2-7, with 7 bases matching TRBD2. The germline gives CDR1 SGHTA, CDR2 FQGTGA. The trim removed 5 bases at V and 0 bases at J, leaving 7 bases unmatched. This CDR3 is built from 15 residues. DNA of the CDR3: TGTGCCAGCAGCCTCCATGGGGGGGGCTCCTACGAGCAGTACTTC. Amino acid sequence: CASSLHGGGSYEQYF.

Here the CDR3 reads CATSRGGGGSTDTQYF. CDR3 DNA sequence: TGTGCCACCAGCAGAGGTGGAGGTGGGAGCACAGATACGCAGTATTTT. The chain carries TRBV15 and TRBJ2-3; possible D gene TRBD2, 5 bases. V shed 1 base and J shed 0 bases, with 11 bases lying between them. The germline CDR1 and CDR2 sequences are LNHNV and YYDKDF (reference sequence). There are 16 residues in the CDR3.

This clone was seen a single time. V usage is TRBV11-2 and J usage is TRBJ2-1, with unresolved D. CDR1 and CDR2 from the germline V gene are SGHAT and FQNNGV. The CDR3 has 12 residues. Trimming left V 1 base short and J 6 bases short, with 4 bases between. CDR3 protein: CASSLASNEQFF. Written as DNA, the CDR3 is TGTGCCAGCAGCTTAGCTAGCAATGAGCAGTTCTTC.

The chain uses TRBV7-9 and TRBJ1-3; possibly TRBD1 for D (5 bases). The CDR3 consists of 15 residues. The ends were cut back, 1 base at V and 3 bases at J, with 10 bases in the middle. The germline V gene has CDR1 SEHNR and CDR2 FQNEAQ (reference sequence). The CDR3: CASSLEGRVGNTIYF. The CDR3 nucleotides are TGTGCCAGCAGCTTAGAGGGCAGGGTTGGAAACACCATATATTTT.

The chain joins TRBV30 to TRBJ2-3; 7 positions match TRBD2. The germline V gene has CDR1 GTSNPN and CDR2 SVGIG (reference sequence). There are 12 residues in the CDR3. The V and J ends lost 1 base and 10 bases, in that order; junction bases with no gene match: 5. Here the CDR3 DNA reads TGTGCCTGGAGTGCCGCGGGGGTTGCGCAGTATTTT. Protein product: CAWSAAGVAQYF.

The chain has TRBV9 and TRBJ2-7; possibly TRBD1 for D (5 bases). V lost 0 bases to trimming and J lost 2 bases, with 9 bases between them. Germline V lookup: CDR1 SGDLS, CDR2 YYNGEE. CDR3 length: 14 residues. DNA for the CDR3: TGTGCCAGCAGCGTAGACCAGGGAACCTACGAGCAGTACTTC. Translated: CASSVDQGTYEQYF.